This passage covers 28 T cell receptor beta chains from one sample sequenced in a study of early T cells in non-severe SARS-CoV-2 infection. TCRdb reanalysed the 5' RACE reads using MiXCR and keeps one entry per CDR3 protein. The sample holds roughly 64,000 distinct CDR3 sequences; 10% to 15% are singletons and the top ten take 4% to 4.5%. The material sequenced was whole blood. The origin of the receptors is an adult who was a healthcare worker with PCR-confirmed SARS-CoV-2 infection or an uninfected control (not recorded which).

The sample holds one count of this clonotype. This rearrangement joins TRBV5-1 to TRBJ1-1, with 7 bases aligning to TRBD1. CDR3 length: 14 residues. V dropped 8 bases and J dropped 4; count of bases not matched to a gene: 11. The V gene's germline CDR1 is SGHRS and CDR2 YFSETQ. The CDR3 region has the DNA TGCGCCAGTACCGCCGACAGGGTGGGCACTGAAGCTTTCTTT. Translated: CASTADRVGTEAFF. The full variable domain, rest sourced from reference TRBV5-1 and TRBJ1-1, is KAGVTQTPRYLIKTRGQQVTLSCSPISGHRSVSWYQQTPGQGLQFLFEYFSETQRNKGNFPGRFSGRQFSNSRSEMNVSTLELGDSALYLCASTADRVGTEAFFGQGTRLTVV.

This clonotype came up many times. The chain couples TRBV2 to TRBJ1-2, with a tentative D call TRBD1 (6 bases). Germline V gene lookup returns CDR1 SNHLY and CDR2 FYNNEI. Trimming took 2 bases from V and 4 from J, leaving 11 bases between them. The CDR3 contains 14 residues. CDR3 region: CASSERGAGYGYTF. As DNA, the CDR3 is TGTGCCAGCAGTGAACGGGGGGCAGGCTATGGCTACACCTTC. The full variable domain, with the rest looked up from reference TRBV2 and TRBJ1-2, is EPEVTQTPSHQVTQMGQEVILRCVPISNHLYFYWYRQILGQKVEFLVSFYNNEISEKSEIFDDQFSVERPDGSNFTLKIRSTKLEDSAMYFCASSERGAGYGYTFGSGTRLTVV.

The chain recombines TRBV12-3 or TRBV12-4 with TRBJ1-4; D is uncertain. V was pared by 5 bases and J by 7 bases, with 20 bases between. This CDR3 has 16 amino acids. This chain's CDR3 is CASSPARGGSGEKLFF. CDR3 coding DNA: TGTGCCAGCAGTCCCGCCCGGGGTGGGAGTGGTGAAAAACTGTTTTTT.

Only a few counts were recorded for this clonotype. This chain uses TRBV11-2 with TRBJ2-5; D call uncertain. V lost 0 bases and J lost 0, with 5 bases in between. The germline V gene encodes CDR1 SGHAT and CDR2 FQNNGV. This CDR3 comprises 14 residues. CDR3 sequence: CASSLEFYQETQYF. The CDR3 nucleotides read TGTGCCAGCAGCTTAGAATTCTACCAAGAGACCCAGTACTTC.

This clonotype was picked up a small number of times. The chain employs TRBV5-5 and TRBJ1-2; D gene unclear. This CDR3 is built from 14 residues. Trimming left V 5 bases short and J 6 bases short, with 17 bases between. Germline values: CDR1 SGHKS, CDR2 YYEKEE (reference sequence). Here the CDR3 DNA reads TGTGCCAGCAGGTCGGGAGCCCCTATTCATGGCTACACCTTC. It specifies CASRSGAPIHGYTF. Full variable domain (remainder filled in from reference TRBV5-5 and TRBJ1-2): DAGVTQSPTHLIKTRGQQVTLRCSPISGHKSVSWYQQVLGQGPQFIFQYYEKEERGRGNFPDRFSARQFPNYSSELNVNALLLGDSALYLCASRSGAPIHGYTFGSGTRLTVV.

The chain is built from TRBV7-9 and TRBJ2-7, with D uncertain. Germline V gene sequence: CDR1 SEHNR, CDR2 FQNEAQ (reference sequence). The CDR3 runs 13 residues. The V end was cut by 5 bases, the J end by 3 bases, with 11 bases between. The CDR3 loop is CASSIGVDYEQYF. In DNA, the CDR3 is TGTGCCAGCAGCATTGGGGTAGACTACGAGCAGTACTTC.

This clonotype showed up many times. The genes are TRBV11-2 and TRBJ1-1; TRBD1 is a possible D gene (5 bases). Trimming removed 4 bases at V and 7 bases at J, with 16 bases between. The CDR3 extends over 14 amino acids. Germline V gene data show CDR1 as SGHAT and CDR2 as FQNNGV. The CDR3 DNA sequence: TGTGCCAGCAGCTATCAACCGGGGGGAGGTGAAGCTTTCTTT. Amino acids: CASSYQPGGGEAFF. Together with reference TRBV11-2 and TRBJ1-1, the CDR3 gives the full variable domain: EAGVAQSPRYKIIEKRQSVAFWCNPISGHATLYWYQQILGQGPKLLIQFQNNGVVDDSQLPKDRFSAERLKGVDSTLKIQPAKLEDSAVYLCASSYQPGGGEAFFGQGTRLTVV.

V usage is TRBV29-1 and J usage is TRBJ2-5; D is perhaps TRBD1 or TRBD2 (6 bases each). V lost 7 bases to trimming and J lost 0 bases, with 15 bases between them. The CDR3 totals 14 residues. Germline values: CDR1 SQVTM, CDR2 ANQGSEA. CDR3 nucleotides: TGCAGCGCCGCGCCGGGGGCGAACCAAGAGACCCAGTACTTC. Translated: CSAAPGANQETQYF.

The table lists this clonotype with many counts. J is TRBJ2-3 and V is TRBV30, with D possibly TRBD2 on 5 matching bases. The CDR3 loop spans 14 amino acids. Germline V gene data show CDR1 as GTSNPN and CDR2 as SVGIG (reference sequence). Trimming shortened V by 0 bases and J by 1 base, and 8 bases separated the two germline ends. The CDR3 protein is CAWSVVGGTDTQYF. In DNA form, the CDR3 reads TGTGCCTGGAGTGTCGTCGGGGGCACAGATACGCAGTATTTT.

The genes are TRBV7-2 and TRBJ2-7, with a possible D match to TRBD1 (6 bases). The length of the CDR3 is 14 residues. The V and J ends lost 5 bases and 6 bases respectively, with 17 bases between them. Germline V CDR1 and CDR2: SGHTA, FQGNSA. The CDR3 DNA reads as TGTGCCAGCAGCCCCTCGGCCAGGGGCGGCGAGCAGTACTTC. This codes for CASSPSARGGEQYF.

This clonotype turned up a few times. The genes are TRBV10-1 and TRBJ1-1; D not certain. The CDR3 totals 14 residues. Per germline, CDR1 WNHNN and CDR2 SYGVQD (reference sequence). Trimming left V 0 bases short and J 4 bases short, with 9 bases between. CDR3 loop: CASSESRGSTEAFF. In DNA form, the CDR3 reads TGCGCCAGCAGTGAGTCGCGGGGTAGCACTGAAGCTTTCTTT.

The CDR3 loop reads CASSQGLAGGPQYF. The CDR3 DNA reads as TGTGCCAGCAGCCAAGGACTAGCGGGGGGACCACAGTACTTC. The rearrangement links TRBV7-6 to TRBJ2-5, with 14 nucleotides matching TRBD2. In germline, CDR1 is SGHVS, CDR2 FNYEAQ. The CDR3 totals 14 residues. Losses at the gene ends were 5 bases for V and 11 bases for J; bases not matched to a gene: 7.

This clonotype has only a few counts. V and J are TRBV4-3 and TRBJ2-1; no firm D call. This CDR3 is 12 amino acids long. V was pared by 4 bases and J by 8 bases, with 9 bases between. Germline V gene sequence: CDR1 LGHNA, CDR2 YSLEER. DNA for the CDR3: TGCGCCAGCAGCCCGAACTCATATGAGCAGTTCTTC. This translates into CASSPNSYEQFF.

The CDR3 sequence: CASSFTRADTEAFF. CDR3 bases: TGTGCCAGCAGTTTCACCAGGGCGGACACTGAAGCTTTCTTT. V gene TRBV6-5 combines with J gene TRBJ1-1; TRBD1 might be the D (5 bases). Germline loops: CDR1 MNHEY, CDR2 SVGAGI. CDR3 length: 14 residues. V lost 4 bases and J 3 bases, leaving 12 bases between the germline ends.

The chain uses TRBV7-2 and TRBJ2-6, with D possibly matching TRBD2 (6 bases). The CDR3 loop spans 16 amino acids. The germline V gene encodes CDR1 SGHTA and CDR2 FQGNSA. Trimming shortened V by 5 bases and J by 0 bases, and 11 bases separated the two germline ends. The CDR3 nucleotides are TGTGCCAGCAGCCCCACCGGGAGCTCTGGGGCCAACGTCCTGACTTTC. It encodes CASSPTGSSGANVLTF.

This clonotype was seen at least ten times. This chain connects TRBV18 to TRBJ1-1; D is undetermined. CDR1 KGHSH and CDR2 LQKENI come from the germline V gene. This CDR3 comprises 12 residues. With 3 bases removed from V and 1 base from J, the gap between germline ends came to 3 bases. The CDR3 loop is CASSPQNTEAFF. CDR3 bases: TGTGCCAGCTCACCCCAGAACACTGAAGCTTTCTTT.

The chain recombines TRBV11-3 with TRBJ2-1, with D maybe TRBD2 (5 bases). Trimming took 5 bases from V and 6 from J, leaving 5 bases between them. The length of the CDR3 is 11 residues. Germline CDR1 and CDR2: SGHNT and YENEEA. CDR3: CASSRGNEQFF. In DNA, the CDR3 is TGTGCCAGCAGCCGGGGCAATGAGCAGTTCTTC.

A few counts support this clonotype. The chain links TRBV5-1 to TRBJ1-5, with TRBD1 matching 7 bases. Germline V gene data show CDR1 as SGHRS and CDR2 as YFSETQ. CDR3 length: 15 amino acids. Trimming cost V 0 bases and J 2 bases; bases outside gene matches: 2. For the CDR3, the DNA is TGCGCCAGCAGCTTGGAGGGGACAGGCAATCAGCCCCAGCATTTT. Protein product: CASSLEGTGNQPQHF.

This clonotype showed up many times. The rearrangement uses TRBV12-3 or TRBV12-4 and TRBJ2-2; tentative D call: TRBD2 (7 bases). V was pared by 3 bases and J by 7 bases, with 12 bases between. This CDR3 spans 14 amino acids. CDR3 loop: CASSLAGAGGELFF. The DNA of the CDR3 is TGTGCCAGCAGTTTGGCGGGGGCTGGCGGGGAGCTGTTTTTT.

The CDR3 is CASSQESYTQYF. CDR3 nucleotides: TGTGCCAGCAGCCAAGAGTCCTATACGCAGTATTTT. The chain employs TRBV4-2 and TRBJ2-3, with D unclear. The CDR3 spans 12 residues. Germline V gene sequence: CDR1 LGHNA, CDR2 YNFKEQ. V was cut by 0 bases and J by 7 bases, with 5 bases left in between.

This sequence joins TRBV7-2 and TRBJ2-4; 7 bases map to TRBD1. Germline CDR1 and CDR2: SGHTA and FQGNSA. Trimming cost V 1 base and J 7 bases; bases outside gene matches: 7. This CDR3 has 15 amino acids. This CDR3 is CASSLEVQGTNIQYF. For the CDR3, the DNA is TGTGCCAGCAGCTTAGAGGTACAGGGGACGAACATTCAGTACTTC. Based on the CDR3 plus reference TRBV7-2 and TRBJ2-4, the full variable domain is GAGVSQSPSNKVTEKGKDVELRCDPISGHTALYWYRQSLGQGLEFLIYFQGNSAPDKSGLPSDRFSAERTGGSVSTLTIQRTQQEDSAVYLCASSLEVQGTNIQYFGAGTRLSVL.

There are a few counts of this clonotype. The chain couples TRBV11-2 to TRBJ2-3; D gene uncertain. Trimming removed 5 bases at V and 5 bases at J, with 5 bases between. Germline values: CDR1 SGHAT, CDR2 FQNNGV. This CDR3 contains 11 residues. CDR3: CASSPGDTQYF. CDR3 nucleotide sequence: TGTGCCAGCAGCCCCGGAGATACGCAGTATTTT. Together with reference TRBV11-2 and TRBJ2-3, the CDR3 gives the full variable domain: EAGVAQSPRYKIIEKRQSVAFWCNPISGHATLYWYQQILGQGPKLLIQFQNNGVVDDSQLPKDRFSAERLKGVDSTLKIQPAKLEDSAVYLCASSPGDTQYFGPGTRLTVL.

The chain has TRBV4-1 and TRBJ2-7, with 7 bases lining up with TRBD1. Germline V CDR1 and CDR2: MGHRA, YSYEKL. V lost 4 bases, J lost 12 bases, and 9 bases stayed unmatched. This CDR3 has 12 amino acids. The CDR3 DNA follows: TGCGCCAGCAGCCTTCTCGGACAGGCTGTGTACTTC. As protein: CASSLLGQAVYF.

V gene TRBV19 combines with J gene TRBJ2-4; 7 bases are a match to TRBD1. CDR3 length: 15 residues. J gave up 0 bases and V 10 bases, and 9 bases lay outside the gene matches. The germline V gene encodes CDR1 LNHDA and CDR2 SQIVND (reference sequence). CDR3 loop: CATPGQQLAKNIQYF. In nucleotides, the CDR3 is TGTGCCACCCCGGGACAGCAACTAGCCAAAAACATTCAGTACTTC.

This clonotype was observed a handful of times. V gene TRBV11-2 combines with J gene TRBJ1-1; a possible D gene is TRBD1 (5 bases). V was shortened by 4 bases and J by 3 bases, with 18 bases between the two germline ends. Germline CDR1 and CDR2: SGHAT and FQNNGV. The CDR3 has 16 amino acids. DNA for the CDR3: TGTGCCAGCAGCTCAAATCCAGGGACGCGACACACTGAAGCTTTCTTT. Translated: CASSSNPGTRHTEAFF. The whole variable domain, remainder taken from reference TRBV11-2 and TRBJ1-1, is EAGVAQSPRYKIIEKRQSVAFWCNPISGHATLYWYQQILGQGPKLLIQFQNNGVVDDSQLPKDRFSAERLKGVDSTLKIQPAKLEDSAVYLCASSSNPGTRHTEAFFGQGTRLTVV.

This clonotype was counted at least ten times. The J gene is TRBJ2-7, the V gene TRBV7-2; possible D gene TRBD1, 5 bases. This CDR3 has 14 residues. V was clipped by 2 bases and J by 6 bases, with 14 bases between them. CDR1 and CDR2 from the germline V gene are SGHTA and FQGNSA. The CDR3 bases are TGTGCCAGCAGCTTAAGCGCAGGGTCCCTCGAGCAGTACTTC. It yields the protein CASSLSAGSLEQYF. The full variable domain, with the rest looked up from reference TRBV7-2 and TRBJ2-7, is GAGVSQSPSNKVTEKGKDVELRCDPISGHTALYWYRQSLGQGLEFLIYFQGNSAPDKSGLPSDRFSAERTGGSVSTLTIQRTQQEDSAVYLCASSLSAGSLEQYFGPGTRLTVT.

The CDR3: CSARVNSNQPQHF. The CDR3 bases are TGCAGTGCGCGGGTGAATAGCAATCAGCCCCAGCATTTT. This chain uses TRBV20-1 with TRBJ1-5; D is undetermined. This CDR3 spans 13 amino acids. Germline-derived CDR1 and CDR2 are DFQATT and SNEGSKA (reference sequence). V shed 6 bases and J shed 0 bases, with 9 bases lying between them.

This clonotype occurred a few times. This CDR3 is CASRAGPVYEQYF. For the CDR3, the DNA is TGTGCCAGCAGGGCCGGCCCGGTTTACGAGCAGTACTTC. The chain recombines TRBV6-1 with TRBJ2-7; D uncertain. Trimming shortened V by 6 bases and J by 4 bases, and 13 bases separated the two germline ends. Germline CDR1 reads MNHNS; CDR2 reads SASEGT. This CDR3 comprises 13 residues.